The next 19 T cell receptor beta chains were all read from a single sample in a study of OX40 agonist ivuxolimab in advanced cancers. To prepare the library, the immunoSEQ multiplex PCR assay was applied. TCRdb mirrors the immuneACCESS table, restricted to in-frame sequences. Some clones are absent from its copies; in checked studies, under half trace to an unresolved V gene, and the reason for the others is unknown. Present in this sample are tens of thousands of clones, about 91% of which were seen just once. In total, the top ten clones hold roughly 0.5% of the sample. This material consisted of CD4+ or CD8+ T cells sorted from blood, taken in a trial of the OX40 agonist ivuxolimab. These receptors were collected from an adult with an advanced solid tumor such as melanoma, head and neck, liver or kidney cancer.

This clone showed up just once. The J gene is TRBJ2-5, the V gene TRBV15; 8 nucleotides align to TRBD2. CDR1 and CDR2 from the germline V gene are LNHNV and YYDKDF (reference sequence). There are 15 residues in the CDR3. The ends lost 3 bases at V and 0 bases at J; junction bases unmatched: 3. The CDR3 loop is CATSRELADQETQYF. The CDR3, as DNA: TGTGCCACCAGCAGGGAACTAGCGGACCAAGAGACCCAGTACTTC.

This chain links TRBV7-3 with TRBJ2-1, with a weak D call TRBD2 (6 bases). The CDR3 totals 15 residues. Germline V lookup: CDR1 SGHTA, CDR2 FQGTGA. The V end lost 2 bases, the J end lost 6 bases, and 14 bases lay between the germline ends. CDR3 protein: CASSLSGSLSNEQFF. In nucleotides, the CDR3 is TGTGCCAGCAGCTTATCCGGGAGCCTTAGCAATGAGCAGTTCTTC.

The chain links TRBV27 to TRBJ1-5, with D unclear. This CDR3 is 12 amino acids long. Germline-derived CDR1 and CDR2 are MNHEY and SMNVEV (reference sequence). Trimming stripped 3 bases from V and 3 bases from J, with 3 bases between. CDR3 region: CASSFSNQPQHF. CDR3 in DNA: TGTGCCAGCAGTTTCTCCAATCAGCCCCAGCATTTT.

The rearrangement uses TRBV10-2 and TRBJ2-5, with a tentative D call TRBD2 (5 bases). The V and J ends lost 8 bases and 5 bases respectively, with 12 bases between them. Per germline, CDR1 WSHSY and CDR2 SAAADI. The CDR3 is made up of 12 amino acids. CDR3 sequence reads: CASATSGETQYF. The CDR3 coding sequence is TGCGCCAGCGCTACTAGTGGGGAGACCCAGTACTTC.

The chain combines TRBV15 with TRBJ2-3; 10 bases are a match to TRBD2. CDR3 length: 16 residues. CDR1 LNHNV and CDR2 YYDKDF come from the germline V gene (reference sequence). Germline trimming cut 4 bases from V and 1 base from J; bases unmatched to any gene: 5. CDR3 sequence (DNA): TGTGCCACCAGCAACCCAGCGGGGGGGCGCACAGATACGCAGTATTTT. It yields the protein CATSNPAGGRTDTQYF.

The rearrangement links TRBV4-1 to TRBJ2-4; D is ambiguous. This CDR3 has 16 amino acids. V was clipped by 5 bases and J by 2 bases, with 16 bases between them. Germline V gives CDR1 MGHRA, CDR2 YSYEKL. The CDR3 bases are TGCGCCAGCAGCTCCTCTGGCGGTTCCACCAAAAACATTCAGTACTTC. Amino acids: CASSSSGGSTKNIQYF.

CDR3 residues: CASSPLGSEETQYF. Here the CDR3 DNA reads TGTGCCAGCAGCCCCCTGGGGTCCGAGGAGACCCAGTACTTC. The chain couples TRBV11-2 to TRBJ2-5; no definite D call. The V end lost 5 bases, the J end lost 5 bases, and 15 bases lay between the germline ends. The CDR3 is 14 residues long. Germline values: CDR1 SGHAT, CDR2 FQNNGV.

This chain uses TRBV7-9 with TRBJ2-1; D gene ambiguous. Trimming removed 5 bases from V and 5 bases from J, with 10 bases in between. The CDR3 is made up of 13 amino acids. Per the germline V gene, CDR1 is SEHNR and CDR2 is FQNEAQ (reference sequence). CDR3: CASSHRTDNEQFF. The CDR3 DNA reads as TGTGCCAGCAGCCATCGGACGGACAATGAGCAGTTCTTC.

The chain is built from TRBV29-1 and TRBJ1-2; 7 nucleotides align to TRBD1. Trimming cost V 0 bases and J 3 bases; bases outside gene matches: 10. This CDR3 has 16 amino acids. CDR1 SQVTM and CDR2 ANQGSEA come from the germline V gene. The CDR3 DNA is TGCAGCGTTGAAGATGGGGCCCAAAGGGGGCACTATGGCTACACCTTC. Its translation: CSVEDGAQRGHYGYTF.

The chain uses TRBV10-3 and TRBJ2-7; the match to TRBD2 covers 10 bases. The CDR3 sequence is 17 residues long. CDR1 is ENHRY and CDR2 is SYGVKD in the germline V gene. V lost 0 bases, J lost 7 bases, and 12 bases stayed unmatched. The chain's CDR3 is CAISESSGGAPGREQYF. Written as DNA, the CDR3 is TGTGCCATCAGTGAGTCAAGCGGGGGGGCCCCCGGACGGGAGCAGTACTTC.

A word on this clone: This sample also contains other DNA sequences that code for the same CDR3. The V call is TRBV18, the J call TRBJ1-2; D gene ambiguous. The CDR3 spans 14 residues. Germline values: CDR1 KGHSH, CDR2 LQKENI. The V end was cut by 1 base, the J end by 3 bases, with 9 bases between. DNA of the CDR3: TGTGCCAGCTCACCACGTCGCGGAGACTATGGCTACACCTTC. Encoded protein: CASSPRRGDYGYTF.

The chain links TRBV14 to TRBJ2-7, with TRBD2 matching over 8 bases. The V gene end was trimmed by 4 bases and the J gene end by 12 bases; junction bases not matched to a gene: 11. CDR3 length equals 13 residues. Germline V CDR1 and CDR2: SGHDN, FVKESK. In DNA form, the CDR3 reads TGTGCCAGCAGCCGCACCGGGACTAGTCTTGGGTACTTC. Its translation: CASSRTGTSLGYF.

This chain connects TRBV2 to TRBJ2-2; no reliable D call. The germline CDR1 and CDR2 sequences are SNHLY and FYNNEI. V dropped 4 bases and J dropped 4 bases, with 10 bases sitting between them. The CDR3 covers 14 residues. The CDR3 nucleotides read TGTGCCAGCAGTGTTTGGGATTCCACCGGGGAGCTGTTTTTT. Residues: CASSVWDSTGELFF.

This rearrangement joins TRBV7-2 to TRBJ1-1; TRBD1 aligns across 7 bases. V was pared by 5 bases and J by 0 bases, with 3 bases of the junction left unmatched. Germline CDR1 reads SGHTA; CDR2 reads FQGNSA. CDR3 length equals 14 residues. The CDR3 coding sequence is TGTGCCAGCAGCCCGGGACAGCTGAACACTGAAGCTTTCTTT. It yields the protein CASSPGQLNTEAFF.

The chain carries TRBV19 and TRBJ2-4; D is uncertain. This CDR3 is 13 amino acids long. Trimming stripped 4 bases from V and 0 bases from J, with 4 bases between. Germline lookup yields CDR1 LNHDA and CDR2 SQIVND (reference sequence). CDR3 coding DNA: TGTGCCAGTAGTACTCGAGCCAAAAACATTCAGTACTTC. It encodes CASSTRAKNIQYF.

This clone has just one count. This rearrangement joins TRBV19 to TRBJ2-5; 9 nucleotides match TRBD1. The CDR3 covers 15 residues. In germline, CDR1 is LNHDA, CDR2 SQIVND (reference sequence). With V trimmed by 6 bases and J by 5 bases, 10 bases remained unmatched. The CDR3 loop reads CASSTGTGFLETQYF. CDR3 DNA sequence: TGTGCCAGTAGCACCGGGACAGGGTTTTTGGAGACCCAGTACTTC.

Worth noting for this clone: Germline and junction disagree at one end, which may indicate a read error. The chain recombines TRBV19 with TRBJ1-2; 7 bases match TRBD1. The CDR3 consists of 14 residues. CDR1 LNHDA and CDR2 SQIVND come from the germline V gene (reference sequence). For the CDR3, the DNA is TGTGCCAGTAGTATTGGGGGGGACAGCTCGGCGGACGCCTTC. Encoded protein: CASSIGGDSSADAF.

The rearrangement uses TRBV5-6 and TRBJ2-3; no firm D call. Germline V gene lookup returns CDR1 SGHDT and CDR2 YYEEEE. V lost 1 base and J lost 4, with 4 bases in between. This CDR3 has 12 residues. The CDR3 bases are TGTGCCAGCAGCTTGTCGGCAGATACGCAGTATTTT. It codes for CASSLSADTQYF. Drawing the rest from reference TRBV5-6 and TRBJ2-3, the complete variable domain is DAGVTQSPTHLIKTRGQQVTLRCSPKSGHDTVSWYQQALGQGPQFIFQYYEEEERQRGNFPDRFSGHQFPNYSSELNVNALLLGDSALYLCASSLSADTQYFGPGTRLTVL.

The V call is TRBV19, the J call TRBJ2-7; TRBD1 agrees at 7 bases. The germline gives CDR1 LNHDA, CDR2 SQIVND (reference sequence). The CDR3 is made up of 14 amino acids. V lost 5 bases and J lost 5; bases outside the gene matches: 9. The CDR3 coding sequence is TGTGCCAGTAGTCCAGACAGGGCTACGCACGAGCAGTACTTC. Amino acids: CASSPDRATHEQYF.